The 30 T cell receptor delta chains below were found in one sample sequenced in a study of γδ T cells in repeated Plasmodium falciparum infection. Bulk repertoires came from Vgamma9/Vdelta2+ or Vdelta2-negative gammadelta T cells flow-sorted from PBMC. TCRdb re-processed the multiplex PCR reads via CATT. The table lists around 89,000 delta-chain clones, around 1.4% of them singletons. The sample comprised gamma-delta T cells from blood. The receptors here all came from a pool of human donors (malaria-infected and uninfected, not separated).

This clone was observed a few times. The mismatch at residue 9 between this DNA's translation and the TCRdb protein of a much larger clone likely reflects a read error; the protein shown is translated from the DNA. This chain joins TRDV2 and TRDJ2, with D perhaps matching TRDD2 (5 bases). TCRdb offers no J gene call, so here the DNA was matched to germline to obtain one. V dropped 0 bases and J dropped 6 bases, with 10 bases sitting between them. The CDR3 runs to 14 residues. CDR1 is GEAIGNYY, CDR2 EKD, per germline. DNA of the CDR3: TGTGCCTGTGACACCTTTTCCTTGGCAGCACAACTCTTCTTT. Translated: CACDTFSLAAQLFF.

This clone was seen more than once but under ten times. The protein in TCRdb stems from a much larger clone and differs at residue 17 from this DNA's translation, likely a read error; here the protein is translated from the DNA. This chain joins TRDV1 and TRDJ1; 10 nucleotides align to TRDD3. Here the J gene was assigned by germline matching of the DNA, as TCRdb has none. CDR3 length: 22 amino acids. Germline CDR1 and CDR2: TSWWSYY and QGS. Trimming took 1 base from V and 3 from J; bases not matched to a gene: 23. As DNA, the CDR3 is TGTGCTCTTGGGGAACCTTCCTTCCGAACCCTAACTGGGGGATCGTACGCCGATAAACTCATCTTT. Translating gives CALGEPSFRTLTGGSYADKLIF.

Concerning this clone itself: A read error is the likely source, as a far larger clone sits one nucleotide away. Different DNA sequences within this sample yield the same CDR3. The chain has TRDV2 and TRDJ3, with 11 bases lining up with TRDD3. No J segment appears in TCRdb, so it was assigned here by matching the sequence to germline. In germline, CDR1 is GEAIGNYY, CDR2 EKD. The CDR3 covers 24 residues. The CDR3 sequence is CACDPVAQLGDIGGASWDTRQMFF. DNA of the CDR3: TGTGCCTGTGACCCAGTAGCTCAACTGGGGGATATAGGGGGCGCCTCCTGGGACACCCGTCAGATGTTTTTC.

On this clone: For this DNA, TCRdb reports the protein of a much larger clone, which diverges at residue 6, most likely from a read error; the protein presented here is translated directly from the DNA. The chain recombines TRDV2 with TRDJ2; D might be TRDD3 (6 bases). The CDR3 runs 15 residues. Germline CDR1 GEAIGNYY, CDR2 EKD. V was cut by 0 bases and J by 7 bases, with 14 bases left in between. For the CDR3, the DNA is TGTGCCTGTGACACCTTCGGGGGAAGGCGAGCACAACTCTTCTTT. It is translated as CACDTFGGRRAQLFF.

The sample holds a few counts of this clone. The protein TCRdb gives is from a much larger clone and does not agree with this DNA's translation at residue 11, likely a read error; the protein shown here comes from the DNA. The CDR3 is CALGSFLRVYTRNTDKLIF. CDR3 coding DNA: TGTGCTCTTGGATCTTTCCTACGCGTGTATACGAGGAACACCGATAAACTCATCTTT. The chain is built from TRDV1 and TRDJ1; TRDD2 aligns across 7 bases. In the absence of a J gene in TCRdb, the DNA was matched to germline to assign it here. Trimming took 6 bases from V and 0 from J; bases not matched to a gene: 19. Germline V lookup: CDR1 TSWWSYY, CDR2 QGS. The CDR3 length is 19 residues.

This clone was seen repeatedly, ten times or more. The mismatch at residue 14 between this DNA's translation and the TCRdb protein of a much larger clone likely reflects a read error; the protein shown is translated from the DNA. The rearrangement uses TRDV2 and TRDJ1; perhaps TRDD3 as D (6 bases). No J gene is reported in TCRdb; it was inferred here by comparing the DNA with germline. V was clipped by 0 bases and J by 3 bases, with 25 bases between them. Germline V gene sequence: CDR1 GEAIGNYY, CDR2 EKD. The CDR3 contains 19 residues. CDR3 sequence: CACDTGVATLGTSADKLIF. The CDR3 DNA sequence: TGTGCCTGTGACACCGGCGTAGCTACCCTGGGGACCTCCGCCGATAAACTCATCTTT.

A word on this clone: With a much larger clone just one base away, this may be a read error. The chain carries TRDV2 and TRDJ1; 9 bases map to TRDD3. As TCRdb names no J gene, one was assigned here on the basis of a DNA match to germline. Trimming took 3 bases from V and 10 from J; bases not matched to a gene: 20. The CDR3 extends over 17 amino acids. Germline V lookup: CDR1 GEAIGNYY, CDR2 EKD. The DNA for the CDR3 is TGTGCCTGTGACTCCCCAGGGGCCCACTGGGGGACCCGGCGACTCATCTTT. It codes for CACDSPGAHWGTRRLIF.

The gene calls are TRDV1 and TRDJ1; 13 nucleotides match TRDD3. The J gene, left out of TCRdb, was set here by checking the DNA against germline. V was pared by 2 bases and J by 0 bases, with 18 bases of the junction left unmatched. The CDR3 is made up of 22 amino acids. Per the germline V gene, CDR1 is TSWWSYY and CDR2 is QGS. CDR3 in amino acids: CALGETIALGDTPVSYTDKLIF. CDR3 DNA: TGTGCTCTTGGGGAAACAATAGCACTGGGGGATACGCCCGTCTCTTACACCGATAAACTCATCTTT.

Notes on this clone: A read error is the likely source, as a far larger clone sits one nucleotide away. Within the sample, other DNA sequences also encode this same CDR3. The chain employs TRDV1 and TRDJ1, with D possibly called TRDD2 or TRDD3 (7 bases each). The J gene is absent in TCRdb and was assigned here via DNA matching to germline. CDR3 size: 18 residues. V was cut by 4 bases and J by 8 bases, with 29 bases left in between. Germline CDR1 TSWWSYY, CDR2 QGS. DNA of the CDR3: TGTGCTCTTGGGGTCTTCCTAAAAGGGATACAAACGAAGCACAAACTCATCTTT. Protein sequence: CALGVFLKGIQTKHKLIF.

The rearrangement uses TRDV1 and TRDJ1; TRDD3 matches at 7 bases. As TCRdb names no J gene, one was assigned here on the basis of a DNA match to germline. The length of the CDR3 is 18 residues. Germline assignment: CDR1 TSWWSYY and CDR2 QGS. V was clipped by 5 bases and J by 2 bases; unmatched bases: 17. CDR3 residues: CALGSPHDWGRWTDKLIF. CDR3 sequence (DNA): TGTGCTCTTGGGTCCCCCCATGACTGGGGCCGGTGGACCGATAAACTCATCTTT.

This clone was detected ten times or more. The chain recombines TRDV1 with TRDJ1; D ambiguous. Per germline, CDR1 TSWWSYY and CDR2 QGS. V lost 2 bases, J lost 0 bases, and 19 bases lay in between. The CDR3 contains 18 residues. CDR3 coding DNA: TGTGCTCTTGGGGAAGTTGGCGGGGCGTACCCCCACACCGATAAACTCATCTTT. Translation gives CALGEVGGAYPHTDKLIF.

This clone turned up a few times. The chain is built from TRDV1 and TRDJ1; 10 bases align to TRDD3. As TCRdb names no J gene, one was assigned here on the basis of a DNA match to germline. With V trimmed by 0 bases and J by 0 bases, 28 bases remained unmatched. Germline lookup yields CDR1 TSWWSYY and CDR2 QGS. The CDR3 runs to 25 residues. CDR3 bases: TGTGCTCTTGGGGAACTTCCGCCCGACTCTCCTTCCTATCGGAACTGGGGGATTAACACCGATAAACTCATCTTT. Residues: CALGELPPDSPSYRNWGINTDKLIF.

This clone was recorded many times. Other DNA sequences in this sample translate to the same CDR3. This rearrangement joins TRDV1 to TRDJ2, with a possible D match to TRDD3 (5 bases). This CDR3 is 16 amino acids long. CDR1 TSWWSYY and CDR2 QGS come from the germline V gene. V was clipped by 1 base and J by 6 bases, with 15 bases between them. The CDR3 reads CALGEPRYVLAAQLFF. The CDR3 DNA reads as TGTGCTCTTGGGGAACCTCGCTACGTACTGGCAGCACAACTCTTCTTT.

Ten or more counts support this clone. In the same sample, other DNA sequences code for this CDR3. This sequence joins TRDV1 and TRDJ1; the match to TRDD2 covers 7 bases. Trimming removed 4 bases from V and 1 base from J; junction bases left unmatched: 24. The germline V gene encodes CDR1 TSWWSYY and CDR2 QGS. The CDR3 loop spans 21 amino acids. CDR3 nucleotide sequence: TGTGCTCTTGGGGCCCCCTTCCTGACAGGGTCTGAGAGACGTTGCACCGATAAACTCATCTTT. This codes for CALGAPFLTGSERRCTDKLIF.

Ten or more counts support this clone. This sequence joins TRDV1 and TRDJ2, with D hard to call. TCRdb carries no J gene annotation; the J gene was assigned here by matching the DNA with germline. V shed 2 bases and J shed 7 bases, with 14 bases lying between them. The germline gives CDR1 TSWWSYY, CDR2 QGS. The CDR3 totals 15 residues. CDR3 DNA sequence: TGTGCTCTTGGGGAAGGTCGCGTGGACTTAGCACAACTCTTCTTT. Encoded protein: CALGEGRVDLAQLFF.

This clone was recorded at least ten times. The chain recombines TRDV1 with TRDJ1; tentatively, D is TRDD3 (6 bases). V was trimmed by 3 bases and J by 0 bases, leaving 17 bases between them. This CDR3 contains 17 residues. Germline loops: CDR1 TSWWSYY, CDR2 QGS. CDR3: CALGDGSVGVYTDKLIF. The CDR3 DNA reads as TGTGCTCTTGGGGATGGATCAGTGGGGGTTTACACCGATAAACTCATCTTT.

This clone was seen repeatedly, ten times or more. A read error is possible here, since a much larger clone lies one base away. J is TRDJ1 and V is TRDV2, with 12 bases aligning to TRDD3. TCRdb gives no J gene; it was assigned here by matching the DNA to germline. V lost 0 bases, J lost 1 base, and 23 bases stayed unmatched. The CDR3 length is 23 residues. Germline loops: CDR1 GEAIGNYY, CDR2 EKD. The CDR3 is CACDTVGYPTRGLGDTTTDKLIF. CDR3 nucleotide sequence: TGTGCCTGTGACACCGTTGGATACCCTACCCGGGGACTGGGGGATACTACCACCGATAAACTCATCTTT.

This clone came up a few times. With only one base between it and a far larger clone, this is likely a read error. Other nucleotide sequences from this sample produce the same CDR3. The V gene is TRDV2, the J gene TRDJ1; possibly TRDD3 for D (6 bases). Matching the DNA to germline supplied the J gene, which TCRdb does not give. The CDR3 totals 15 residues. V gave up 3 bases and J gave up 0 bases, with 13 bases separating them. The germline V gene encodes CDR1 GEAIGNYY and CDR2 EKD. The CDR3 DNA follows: TGTGCCTGTGACCCTGGGGATCAGTACACCGATAAACTCATCTTT. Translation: CACDPGDQYTDKLIF.

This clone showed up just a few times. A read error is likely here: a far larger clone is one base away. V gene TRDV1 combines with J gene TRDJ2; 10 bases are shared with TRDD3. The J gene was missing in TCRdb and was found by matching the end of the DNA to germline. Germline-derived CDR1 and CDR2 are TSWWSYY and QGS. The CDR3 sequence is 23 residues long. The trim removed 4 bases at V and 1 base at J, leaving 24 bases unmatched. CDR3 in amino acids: CALGGCLPPTGWGIEGLTAQLFF. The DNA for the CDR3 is TGTGCTCTTGGGGGGTGCCTTCCTCCCACGGGCTGGGGGATAGAAGGTTTGACAGCACAACTCTTCTTT.

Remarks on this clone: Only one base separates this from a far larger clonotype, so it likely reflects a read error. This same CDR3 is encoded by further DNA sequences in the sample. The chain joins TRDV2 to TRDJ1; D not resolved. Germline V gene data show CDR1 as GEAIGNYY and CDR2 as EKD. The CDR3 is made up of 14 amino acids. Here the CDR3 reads CACDPLLETDKLIF. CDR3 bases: TGTGCCTGTGACCCTTTACTCGAGACCGATAAGCTCATCTTT.

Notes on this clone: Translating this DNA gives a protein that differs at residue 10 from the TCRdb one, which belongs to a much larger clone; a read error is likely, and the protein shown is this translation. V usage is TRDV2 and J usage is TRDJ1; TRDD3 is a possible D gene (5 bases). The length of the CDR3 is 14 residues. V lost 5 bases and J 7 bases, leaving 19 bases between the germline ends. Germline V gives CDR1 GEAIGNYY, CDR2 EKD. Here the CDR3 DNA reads TGTGCCTGTGCCTCCAACTCGGGGGCCGGTAAACTCATCTTT. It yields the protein CACASNSGAGKLIF.

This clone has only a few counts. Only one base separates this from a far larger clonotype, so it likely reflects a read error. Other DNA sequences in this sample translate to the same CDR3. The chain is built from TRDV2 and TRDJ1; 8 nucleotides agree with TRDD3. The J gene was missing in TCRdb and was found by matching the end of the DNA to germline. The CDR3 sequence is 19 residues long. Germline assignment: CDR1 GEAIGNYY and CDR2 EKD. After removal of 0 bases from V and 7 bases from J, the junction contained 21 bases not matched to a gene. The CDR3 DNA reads TGTGCCTGTGACACCGACCAAGGGATACGCGCGGGGGATGCCGGTAAACTCATCTTT. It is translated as CACDTDQGIRAGDAGKLIF.

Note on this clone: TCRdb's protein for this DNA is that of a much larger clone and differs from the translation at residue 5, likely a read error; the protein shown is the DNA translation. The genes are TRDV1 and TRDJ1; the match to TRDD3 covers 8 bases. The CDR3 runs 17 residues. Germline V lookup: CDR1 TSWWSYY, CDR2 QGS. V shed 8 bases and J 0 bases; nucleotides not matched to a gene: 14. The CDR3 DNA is TGTGCTCTTAAGAGAGGTAGCTGGGGGAAGTACACCGATAAACTCATCTTT. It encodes CALKRGSWGKYTDKLIF.

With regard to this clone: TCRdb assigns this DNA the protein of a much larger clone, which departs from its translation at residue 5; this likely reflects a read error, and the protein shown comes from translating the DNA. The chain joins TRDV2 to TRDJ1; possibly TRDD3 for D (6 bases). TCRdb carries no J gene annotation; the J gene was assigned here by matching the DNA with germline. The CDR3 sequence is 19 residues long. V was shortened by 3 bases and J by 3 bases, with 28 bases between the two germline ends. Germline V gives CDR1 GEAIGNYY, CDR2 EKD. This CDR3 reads CACDAEVGWGPRGPDKLIF. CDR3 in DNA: TGTGCCTGTGACGCCGAAGTCGGATGGGGGCCCCGTGGTCCCGATAAACTCATCTTT.

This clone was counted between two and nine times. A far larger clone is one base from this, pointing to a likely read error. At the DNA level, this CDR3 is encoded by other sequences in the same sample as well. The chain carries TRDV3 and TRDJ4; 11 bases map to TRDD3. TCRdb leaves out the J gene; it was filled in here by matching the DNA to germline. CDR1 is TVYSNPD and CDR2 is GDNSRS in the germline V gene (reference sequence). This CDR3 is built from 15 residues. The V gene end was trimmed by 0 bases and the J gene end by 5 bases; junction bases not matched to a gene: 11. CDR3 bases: TGTGCCTTTAGTCCTGGCTGGGGGATACTGAGGCCCCTGATCTTT. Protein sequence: CAFSPGWGILRPLIF.

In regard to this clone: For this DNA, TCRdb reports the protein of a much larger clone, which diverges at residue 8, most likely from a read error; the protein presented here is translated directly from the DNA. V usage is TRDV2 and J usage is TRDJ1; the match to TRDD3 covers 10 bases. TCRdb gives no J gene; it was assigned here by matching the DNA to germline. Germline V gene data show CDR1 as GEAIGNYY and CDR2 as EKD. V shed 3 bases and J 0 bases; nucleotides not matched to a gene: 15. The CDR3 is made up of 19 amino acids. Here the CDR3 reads CACDSIGIVTGGYTDKLIF. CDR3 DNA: TGTGCCTGTGACTCCATAGGGATCGTTACTGGGGGATACACCGATAAACTCATCTTT.

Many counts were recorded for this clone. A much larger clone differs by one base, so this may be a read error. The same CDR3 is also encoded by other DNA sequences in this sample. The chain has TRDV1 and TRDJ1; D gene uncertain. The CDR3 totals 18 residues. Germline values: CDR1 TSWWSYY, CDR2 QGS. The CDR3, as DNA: TGTGCTCTTGGGGAACGGCTTTCCCAGAAAACGTACACCGATAAGCTCATCTTT. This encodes CALGERLSQKTYTDKLIF.

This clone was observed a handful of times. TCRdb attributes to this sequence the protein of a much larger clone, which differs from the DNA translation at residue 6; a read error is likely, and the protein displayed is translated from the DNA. CDR3 sequence (DNA): TGTGCCTGTGACACCGCTAGCGGGGCTACTACTGGGGGTCGGTACACCGATAAACTCATCTTT. Its protein is CACDTASGATTGGRYTDKLIF. The J gene is TRDJ1, the V gene TRDV2; 8 nucleotides match TRDD3. No J segment appears in TCRdb, so it was assigned here by matching the sequence to germline. From germline, CDR1 is GEAIGNYY and CDR2 EKD. This CDR3 spans 21 amino acids. V was pared by 0 bases and J by 0 bases, with 20 bases of the junction left unmatched.

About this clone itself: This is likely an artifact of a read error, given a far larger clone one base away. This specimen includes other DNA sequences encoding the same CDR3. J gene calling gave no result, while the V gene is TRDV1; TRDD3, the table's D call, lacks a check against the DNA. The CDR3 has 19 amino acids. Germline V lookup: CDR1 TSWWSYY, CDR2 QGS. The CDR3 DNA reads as TGTGCTCTTGGGTTGGGCCTCCCAATACTGGGACACTACACCGATAAGCTCATCTTT. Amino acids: CALGLGLPILGHYTDKLIF.

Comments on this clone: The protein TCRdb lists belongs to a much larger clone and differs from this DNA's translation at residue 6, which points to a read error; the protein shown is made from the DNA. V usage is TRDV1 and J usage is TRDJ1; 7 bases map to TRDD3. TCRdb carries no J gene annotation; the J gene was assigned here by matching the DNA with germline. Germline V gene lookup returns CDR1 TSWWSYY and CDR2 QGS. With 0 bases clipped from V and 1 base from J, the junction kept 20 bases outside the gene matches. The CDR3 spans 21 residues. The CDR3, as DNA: TGTGCTCTTGGGGAACTGGCCAGTTACGAGTGGGGGACACGTGCCACCGATAAACTCATCTTT. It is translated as CALGELASYEWGTRATDKLIF.